A single sample gave rise to the 31 T cell receptor beta chains below, sequenced in a study of CD8+ T cells in alopecia areata. cDNA serving as the sequencing template came from extracted, reverse transcribed RNA. Profiling relied on immunoSEQ multiplex PCR, and the TCRdb table lists in-frame clones only, not all of them. The sample lists about 180,000 clones, roughly 60% occurring once. The sequences come from CD4+ T cells sorted from blood, collected at week 0. These receptors were collected from a human donor with alopecia areata.

CDR3 sequence reads: CASSGGLGIATNEKLFF. CDR3 in DNA: TGTGCCAGCAGTGGGGGGTTGGGAATCGCAACTAATGAAAAACTGTTTTTT. The rearrangement links TRBV6-1 to TRBJ1-4, with a possible D match to TRBD1 (5 bases). Germline loops: CDR1 MNHNS, CDR2 SASEGT. The CDR3 totals 17 residues. V was cut by 4 bases and J by 0 bases, with 15 bases left in between.

The CDR3, as DNA: TGTGCCAGCAGCTTTTCGGCAGCTGGGGCCAACGTCCTGACTTTC. Amino acids: CASSFSAAGANVLTF. This chain links TRBV11-3 with TRBJ2-6; D is undetermined. Trimming left V 3 bases short and J 2 bases short, with 8 bases between. CDR3 length: 15 amino acids. Germline V CDR1 and CDR2: SGHNT, YENEEA.

CDR3 residues: CASSRNFNEQYF. CDR3 sequence (DNA): TGCGCCAGCAGCCGCAACTTTAACGAGCAGTACTTC. The chain combines TRBV4-3 with TRBJ2-7; no firm D call. V lost 4 bases and J 5 bases, leaving 9 bases between the germline ends. Germline V gives CDR1 LGHNA, CDR2 YSLEER. CDR3 length: 12 amino acids.

The genes are TRBV5-4 and TRBJ1-5; D uncertain. V lost 1 base to trimming and J lost 1 base, with 9 bases between them. Looked up from germline, CDR1 is SGHNT and CDR2 is YYREEE (reference sequence). The CDR3 has 15 amino acids. CDR3 residues: CASSLYGGSNQPQHF. The CDR3 DNA is TGTGCCAGCAGCTTGTACGGTGGAAGCAATCAGCCCCAGCATTTT.

The rearrangement joins TRBV6-5 to TRBJ2-1, with 9 bases matching TRBD2. Germline V gene lookup returns CDR1 MNHEY and CDR2 SVGAGI. Losses at the gene ends were 2 bases for V and 10 bases for J; bases not matched to a gene: 3. This CDR3 is built from 13 residues. The CDR3 reads CASSYAAGGEQFF. CDR3 nucleotides: TGTGCCAGCAGTTACGCTGCGGGGGGGGAGCAGTTCTTC.

This clone was observed at least ten times. The sample carries other DNA sequences with the same CDR3. The V gene is TRBV10-3, the J gene TRBJ2-2; D remains unclear. The V gene's germline CDR1 is ENHRY and CDR2 SYGVKD. The germline V and J ends were trimmed by 0 bases and 7 bases, with 3 bases remaining between them. This CDR3 region has 12 residues. The CDR3 bases are TGTGCCATCAGTGAGTCCAGCGGGGAGCTGTTTTTT. This sequence encodes CAISESSGELFF.

This chain connects TRBV29-1 to TRBJ1-1; D gene ambiguous. The germline V gene has CDR1 SQVTM and CDR2 ANQGSEA. CDR3 length: 11 amino acids. Trimming removed 6 bases at V and 4 bases at J, with 9 bases between. The CDR3 DNA sequence: TGCAGCGTCGCCAGACTCACTGAAGCTTTCTTT. Translating it yields CSVARLTEAFF.

This chain links TRBV6-5 with TRBJ1-2; maybe TRBD1 (5 bases). The V end was cut by 6 bases, the J end by 8 bases, with 16 bases between. This CDR3 has 13 residues. CDR1 MNHEY and CDR2 SVGAGI come from the germline V gene. DNA of the CDR3: TGTGCCAGCAGCTCGTGGGGGGTAAACGGCTACACCTTC. Its protein product is CASSSWGVNGYTF.

The chain employs TRBV10-3 and TRBJ1-1; TRBD1 matches 9 bases. The CDR3 loop spans 13 amino acids. Germline CDR1 and CDR2: ENHRY and SYGVKD. The junction had 4 bases not matched to a gene; V was cut back by 10 bases and J by 1 base. The CDR3: CATRDRENTEAFF. CDR3 nucleotide sequence: TGTGCCACCAGGGACAGGGAGAACACTGAAGCTTTCTTT.

The chain uses TRBV29-1 and TRBJ2-5; TRBD1 aligns across 8 bases. The CDR3 is made up of 13 amino acids. Losses at the gene ends were 6 bases for V and 3 bases for J; bases not matched to a gene: 6. Germline V gene lookup returns CDR1 SQVTM and CDR2 ANQGSEA. The CDR3 is CSVTGGVKETQYF. The CDR3 DNA is TGCAGCGTCACAGGGGGTGTGAAAGAGACCCAGTACTTC.

J is TRBJ1-2 and V is TRBV7-3; D call uncertain. Trimming stripped 5 bases from V and 4 bases from J, with 11 bases between. This CDR3 has 13 amino acids. The V gene's germline CDR1 is SGHTA and CDR2 FQGTGA. The CDR3 DNA is TGTGCCAGCAGCCCCGTCCGGAGCTATGGCTACACCTTC. This gives the protein CASSPVRSYGYTF.

Only one count was recorded for this clone. CDR3 sequence reads: CASGPLFTDTQYF. Here the CDR3 DNA reads TGTGCCAGTGGACCACTATTCACAGATACGCAGTATTTT. This chain links TRBV9 with TRBJ2-3, with D uncertain. CDR1 and CDR2 from the germline V gene are SGDLS and YYNGEE. The CDR3 has 13 residues. V was shortened by 8 bases and J by 2 bases, with 12 bases between the two germline ends.

The CDR3 loop is CASSQSMDGGGPNSPLHF. DNA of the CDR3: TGCGCCAGCAGTCAATCGATGGATGGCGGAGGCCCAAATTCACCCCTCCACTTT. The chain couples TRBV23-1 to TRBJ1-6; no definite D call. TRBV23-1 is labeled an ORF, and its function is uncertain. The V and J ends lost 0 bases and 7 bases respectively, with 19 bases between them. The CDR3 totals 18 residues.

This clone is a singleton in its sample. The CDR3 reads CAWAGTPSNYGYTF. The CDR3 bases are TGTGCCTGGGCCGGGACGCCCTCTAACTATGGCTACACCTTC. The chain carries TRBV30 and TRBJ1-2; D may be TRBD1 (5 bases). V lost 5 bases and J lost 0, with 13 bases in between. The CDR3 totals 14 residues. In germline, CDR1 is GTSNPN, CDR2 SVGIG (reference sequence). Using reference TRBV30 and TRBJ1-2 for the parts outside the CDR3, the full variable domain is SQTIHQWPATLVQPVGSPLSLECTVEGTSNPNLYWYRQAAGRGLQLLFYSVGIGQISSEVPQNLSASRPQDRQFILSSKKLLLSDSGFYLCAWAGTPSNYGYTFGSGTRLTVV.

The CDR3, as DNA: TGTGCCAGCAGTGGGACAGGGGGCCGAGCTAACTATGGCTACACCTTC. Translating gives CASSGTGGRANYGYTF. The chain links TRBV6-1 to TRBJ1-2; 11 bases agree with TRBD1. Trimming at V came to 4 bases and at J to 0 bases, leaving 4 bases not matched to a gene. This CDR3 contains 16 residues. Germline V gives CDR1 MNHNS, CDR2 SASEGT.

This clone has a handful of counts. The chain couples TRBV2 to TRBJ1-5; D call uncertain. V was clipped by 6 bases and J by 7 bases, with 13 bases between them. The CDR3 consists of 13 residues. Germline values: CDR1 SNHLY, CDR2 FYNNEI. CDR3 sequence: CASSASKGQPQHF. The CDR3 region has the DNA TGTGCCAGCAGCGCCTCCAAGGGACAGCCCCAGCATTTT.

The V and J genes are TRBV4-3 and TRBJ2-7, with 7 positions matching TRBD1. Germline trimming cut 3 bases from V and 5 bases from J; bases unmatched to any gene: 4. The germline V gene encodes CDR1 LGHNA and CDR2 YSLEER. The CDR3 loop spans 13 amino acids. CDR3 DNA sequence: TGCGCCAGCAGCCACCTTACAGGGGACGAGCAGTACTTC. Translation: CASSHLTGDEQYF.

A note on this clone: The sample carries other DNA sequences with the same CDR3. The V and J genes are TRBV29-1 and TRBJ2-7, with unresolved D. From germline, CDR1 is SQVTM and CDR2 ANQGSEA. The CDR3 is made up of 11 amino acids. Trimming cost V 6 bases and J 1 base, with 7 bases left between them. The CDR3 DNA is TGCAGCGTAGAGCTGTCCTACGAGCAGTACTTC. Translation: CSVELSYEQYF.

This clone was picked up a small number of times. One end of the junction fails to match germline, which may point to a read error. V gene TRBV29-1 combines with J gene TRBJ2-2; 10 bases line up with TRBD2. Per the germline V gene, CDR1 is SQVTM and CDR2 is ANQGSEA. The CDR3 runs to 14 residues. DNA for the CDR3: TGCAGCGCCCTGGGACTAGCGAACGCCGGGGAGCTGTTTTTT. This codes for CSALGLANAGELFF.

The chain combines TRBV30 with TRBJ1-1, with a tentative D call TRBD1 (6 bases). CDR1 is GTSNPN, CDR2 SVGIG, per germline (reference sequence). The CDR3 consists of 12 residues. V was shortened by 1 base and J by 4 bases, with 7 bases between the two germline ends. In DNA, the CDR3 is TGTGCCTGGAGTGGGGGGGCCACTGAAGCTTTCTTT. It encodes CAWSGGATEAFF.

The chain carries TRBV27 and TRBJ2-1; D may be TRBD1 (6 bases). CDR1 and CDR2 from the germline V gene are MNHEY and SMNVEV (reference sequence). The V and J ends lost 5 bases and 7 bases respectively, with 12 bases between them. The CDR3 runs 13 residues. The CDR3 protein is CASSRLTGNEQFF. CDR3 nucleotides: TGTGCCAGCAGTAGACTTACAGGGAATGAGCAGTTCTTC.

This clone turned up a few times. This sequence joins TRBV29-1 and TRBJ1-4, with D possibly TRBD1 on 5 matching bases. Trimming stripped 6 bases from V and 7 bases from J, with 21 bases between. The CDR3 is made up of 15 amino acids. Per germline, CDR1 SQVTM and CDR2 ANQGSEA. CDR3 protein: CSVPDVPGRSEKLFF. The CDR3 DNA follows: TGCAGCGTGCCCGACGTCCCGGGGCGGAGTGAAAAACTGTTTTTT.

A remark on this clone: This sample includes further DNA sequences coding for the same CDR3. The chain uses TRBV7-3 and TRBJ2-3, with D possibly TRBD2 on 6 matching bases. This CDR3 has 14 residues. The V and J ends lost 3 bases and 4 bases respectively, with 11 bases between them. Germline values: CDR1 SGHTA, CDR2 FQGTGA. In DNA form, the CDR3 reads TGTGCCAGCAGCTTCGGCGGGGAAGCAGATACGCAGTATTTT. Translation: CASSFGGEADTQYF.

The CDR3 coding sequence is TGTGCCAGCAGCTTTAAAACAGCGGGGGGGCATGAGCAGTTCTTC. Its protein is CASSFKTAGGHEQFF. The chain uses TRBV5-6 and TRBJ2-1, with TRBD2 identical over 10 bases. CDR3 length equals 15 residues. Per the germline V gene, CDR1 is SGHDT and CDR2 is YYEEEE. Losses at the gene ends were 2 bases for V and 8 bases for J; bases not matched to a gene: 7.

This chain uses TRBV6-1 with TRBJ1-2, with D unclear. Germline CDR1 is MNHNS and CDR2 is SASEGT. The CDR3 length is 14 residues. The germline V and J ends were trimmed by 7 bases and 2 bases, with 14 bases remaining between them. The CDR3 reads CASTRSVLNYGYTF. DNA of the CDR3: TGTGCCAGCACCCGATCGGTACTAAACTATGGCTACACCTTC.

The table lists this clone with many counts. The gene calls are TRBV2 and TRBJ2-5, with 9 bases lining up with TRBD1. There are 13 residues in the CDR3. CDR1 is SNHLY and CDR2 is FYNNEI in the germline V gene. J gave up 4 bases and V 11 bases, and 8 bases lay outside the gene matches. The CDR3 bases are TGTGCCGGTCGGACAGGGGTTACAGAGACCCAGTACTTC. Its translation: CAGRTGVTETQYF.

This clone has more than one count but fewer than ten. The rearrangement uses TRBV7-2 and TRBJ2-7; a possible D gene is TRBD1 (5 bases). Per germline, CDR1 SGHTA and CDR2 FQGNSA. CDR3 length: 14 residues. V shed 5 bases and J shed 3 bases, with 14 bases lying between them. The CDR3 DNA reads TGTGCCAGCAGCAGCCAGGGAACGGGCTACGAGCAGTACTTC. This sequence encodes CASSSQGTGYEQYF.

The genes are TRBV7-6 and TRBJ2-3; D is ambiguous. Trimming took 2 bases from V and 4 from J, leaving 7 bases between them. The CDR3 is 13 amino acids. The germline V gene encodes CDR1 SGHVS and CDR2 FNYEAQ. The DNA for the CDR3 is TGTGCCAGCAGCTTAAGGTGGGCAGATACGCAGTATTTT. Translation: CASSLRWADTQYF.

This CDR3 is CSVESGKGYTF. The CDR3 nucleotides are TGCAGCGTTGAGTCCGGGAAAGGCTACACCTTC. The V and J genes are TRBV29-1 and TRBJ1-2; D gene uncertain. This CDR3 is built from 11 residues. Trimming stripped 3 bases from V and 8 bases from J, with 10 bases between. The germline CDR1 and CDR2 sequences are SQVTM and ANQGSEA.

This sequence joins TRBV11-1 and TRBJ2-5; D perhaps matches TRBD1 (5 bases). The germline V gene has CDR1 SGHAT and CDR2 FQDESV (reference sequence). The CDR3 length is 16 residues. Trimming removed 2 bases at V and 1 base at J, with 14 bases between. The CDR3, as DNA: TGTGCCAGCAGCTTACAGGGTCGGAATATCCAAGAGACCCAGTACTTC. Its translation is CASSLQGRNIQETQYF.

This sequence joins TRBV30 and TRBJ1-3; no reliable D call. The V end was cut by 3 bases, the J end by 2 bases, with 5 bases between. CDR3 length equals 12 residues. Germline V gives CDR1 GTSNPN, CDR2 SVGIG (reference sequence). In DNA, the CDR3 is TGTGCCTGGAGGTTCACTGGAAACACCATATATTTT. It codes for CAWRFTGNTIYF.